One and the same sample provided the 6 T cell receptor beta chains below, sequenced in a study of blood T cell repertoires in COVID-19. Measured with immunoSEQ multiplex PCR; TCRdb has only the in-frame clones, and not every one. The sample carries around 360,000 clones, 70% to 90% recorded once. The sample comprised peripheral blood. The receptor set was obtained from a woman aged 25 to 39 with COVID-19, enrolled during active disease.

The chain is built from TRBV5-6 and TRBJ2-1; 8 positions agree with TRBD2. The CDR3 has 18 amino acids. The J segment lost 0 bases and the V segment lost 0 bases, leaving 8 bases of the junction unmatched. Germline CDR1 reads SGHDT; CDR2 reads YYEEEE. This CDR3 is CASSLVFSGKASYNEQFF. CDR3 in DNA: TGTGCCAGCAGCTTGGTTTTTAGCGGGAAGGCCTCCTACAATGAGCAGTTCTTC.

V gene TRBV28 combines with J gene TRBJ2-7, with 11 bases that match TRBD1. CDR1 is MDHEN and CDR2 is SYDVKM in the germline V gene. With 4 bases clipped from V and 7 bases from J, the junction kept 15 bases outside the gene matches. The length of the CDR3 is 17 residues. CDR3 amino acids: CASSYSPSGQGAREQYF. The CDR3 coding sequence is TGTGCCAGCAGTTACTCTCCCTCCGGACAGGGGGCTCGGGAGCAGTACTTC.

This clone was picked up a small number of times. V usage is TRBV6-2 or TRBV6-3 and J usage is TRBJ2-7, with 7 bases fitting TRBD2. With V trimmed by 0 bases and J by 0 bases, 8 bases remained unmatched. Germline-derived CDR1 and CDR2 are MNHEY and SVGEGT. The length of the CDR3 is 17 residues. CDR3 amino acids: CASSYSRFGGSSYEQYF. CDR3 bases: TGTGCCAGCAGTTACTCGAGGTTCGGCGGGAGCTCCTACGAGCAGTACTTC.

The chain is built from TRBV19 and TRBJ2-2; D uncertain. The CDR3 runs to 14 residues. Germline loops: CDR1 LNHDA, CDR2 SQIVND (reference sequence). The ends were cut back, 3 bases at V and 4 bases at J, with 9 bases in the middle. CDR3 sequence reads: CASSISAVTGELFF. CDR3 sequence (DNA): TGTGCCAGTAGTATTTCGGCGGTCACCGGGGAGCTGTTTTTT. The full variable domain, with the rest looked up from reference TRBV19 and TRBJ2-2, is DGGITQSPKYLFRKEGQNVTLSCEQNLNHDAMYWYRQDPGQGLRLIYYSQIVNDFQKGDIAEGYSVSREKKESFPLTVTSAQKNPTAFYLCASSISAVTGELFFGEGSRLTVL.

The CDR3 loop reads CASRDRGYQPQHF. The CDR3 DNA reads as TGTGCCAGCAGAGACAGGGGGTATCAGCCCCAGCATTTT. This chain uses TRBV2 with TRBJ1-5; TRBD1 matches 9 bases. Germline CDR1 and CDR2: SNHLY and FYNNEI. V trimming: 6 bases; J trimming: 5 bases; junction bases outside the gene matches: 2. CDR3 length equals 13 residues.

The rearrangement uses TRBV28 and TRBJ1-4; possible D gene TRBD1, 5 bases. The CDR3 runs to 15 residues. Trimming shortened V by 4 bases and J by 0 bases, and 9 bases separated the two germline ends. Germline V gives CDR1 MDHEN, CDR2 SYDVKM. CDR3 protein: CASSSIQATNEKLFF. CDR3 DNA: TGTGCCAGCAGTTCAATACAGGCAACTAATGAAAAACTGTTTTTT.